The TCR beta chain under discussion was sequenced for a study of blood T cell repertoires in COVID-19. The overall study: Samples representing acute and convalescent COVID-19 were sourced from the United States, Italy and Spain.

Original methodology: It was from reference gene primer amplification that nucleated cell counts were estimated. The assay was immunoSEQ multiplex PCR, and TCRdb's table has in-frame clones only and misses some. That table is the source of V, J and clone size, and D and trimming were worked out from the DNA. The sample consists of some 64,000 clones, around 77% of them appearing once. V gave up 3 bases and J gave up 4 bases, with 13 bases separating them. Germline values: CDR1 SGHRS, CDR2 YFSETQ. This CDR3 spans 14 amino acids. The specimen sequenced was peripheral blood. The V call is TRBV5-1, the J call TRBJ2-5, with D uncertain. This clonotype originated in a man older than 75 with active or convalescent COVID-19. As DNA, the CDR3 is TGCGCCAGCAGCTCCGCGGCGTGGAGAGAGACCCAGTACTTC. This encodes CASSSAAWRETQYF.